This T cell receptor (beta chain) was identified in a study of T-cell memory formation after mild COVID-19. Study-level information: Each donor largely had its own TCR clusters. Overall study findings and caveats: Most CD4+ clones that shrank were in CM and EM, while CD8+ ones turned up in EMRA.

The CDR3 spans 14 residues. V lost 3 bases and J 1 base, leaving 10 bases between the germline ends. The germline CDR1 and CDR2 sequences are SGHRS and YFSETQ. Using constant-segment primers, 5'RACE produced TCR alpha and TCR beta cDNA libraries carrying sample barcodes and UMIs. TCRdb called the 5' RACE reads again in MiXCR, with one record for every CDR3 protein. The data hold approximately 250,000 distinct CDR3 sequences, with approximately 16% observed a single time. Only a few counts were recorded for this clonotype. The antigen remains undetermined. This TCR derives from a man aged 18 to 29 who had mild COVID-19 (a few samples of this study predate the infection). Cell type and time point are not known. The chain carries TRBV5-1 and TRBJ2-5; D gene ambiguous. Sequenced sample: PBMCs or a T cell subset sorted from them (not recorded which). The CDR3 protein is CASSWALAQETQYF. The CDR3 nucleotides are TGCGCCAGCAGCTGGGCCCTCGCCCAAGAGACCCAGTACTTC.